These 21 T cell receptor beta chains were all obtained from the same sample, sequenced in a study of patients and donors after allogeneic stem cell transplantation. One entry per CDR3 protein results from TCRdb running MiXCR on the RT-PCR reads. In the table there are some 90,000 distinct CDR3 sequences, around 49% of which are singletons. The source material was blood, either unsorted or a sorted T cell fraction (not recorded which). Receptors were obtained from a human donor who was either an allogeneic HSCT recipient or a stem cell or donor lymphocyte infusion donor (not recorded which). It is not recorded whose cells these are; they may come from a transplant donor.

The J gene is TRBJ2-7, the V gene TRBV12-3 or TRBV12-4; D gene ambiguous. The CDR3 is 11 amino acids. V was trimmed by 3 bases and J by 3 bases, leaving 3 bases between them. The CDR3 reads CASSLVYEQYF. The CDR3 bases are TGTGCCAGCAGTTTGGTCTACGAGCAGTACTTC.

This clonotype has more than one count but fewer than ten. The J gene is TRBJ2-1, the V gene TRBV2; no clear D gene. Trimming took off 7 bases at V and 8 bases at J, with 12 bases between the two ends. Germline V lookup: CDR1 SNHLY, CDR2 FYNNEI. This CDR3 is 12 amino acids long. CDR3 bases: TGTGCCAGCACCCCCCCGGTCCATGAGCAGTTCTTC. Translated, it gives CASTPPVHEQFF.

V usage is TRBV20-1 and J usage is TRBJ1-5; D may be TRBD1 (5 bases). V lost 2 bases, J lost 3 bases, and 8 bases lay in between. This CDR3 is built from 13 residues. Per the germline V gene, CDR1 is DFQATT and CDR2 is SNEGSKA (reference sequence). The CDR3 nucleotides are TGCAGTGCTAGACGGGGACCCAATCAGCCCCAGCATTTT. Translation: CSARRGPNQPQHF.

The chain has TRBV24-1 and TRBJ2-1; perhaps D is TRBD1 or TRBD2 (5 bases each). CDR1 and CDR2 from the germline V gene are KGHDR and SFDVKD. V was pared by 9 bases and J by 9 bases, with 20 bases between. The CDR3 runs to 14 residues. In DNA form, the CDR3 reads TGTGCCACCGCCCCAAGAGCGTGGGGGAGTGAGCAGTTCTTC. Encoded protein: CATAPRAWGSEQFF.

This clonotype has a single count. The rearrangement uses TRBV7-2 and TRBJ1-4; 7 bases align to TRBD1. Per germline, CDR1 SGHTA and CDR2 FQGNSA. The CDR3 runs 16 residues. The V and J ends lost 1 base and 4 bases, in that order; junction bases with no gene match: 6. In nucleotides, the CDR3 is TGTGCCAGCAGCTTAGGGGGACAGCCACTTAATGAAAAACTGTTTTTT. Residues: CASSLGGQPLNEKLFF.

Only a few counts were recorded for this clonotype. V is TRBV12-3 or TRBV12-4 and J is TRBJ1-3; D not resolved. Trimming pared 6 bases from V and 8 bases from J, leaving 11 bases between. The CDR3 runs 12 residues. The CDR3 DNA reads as TGTGCCAGCAGCCCGGTTGATGACACCATATATTTT. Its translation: CASSPVDDTIYF.

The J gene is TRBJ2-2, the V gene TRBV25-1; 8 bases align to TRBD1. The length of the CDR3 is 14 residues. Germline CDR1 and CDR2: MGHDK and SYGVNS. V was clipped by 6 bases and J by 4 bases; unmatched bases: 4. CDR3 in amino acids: CASRKTGVTGELFF. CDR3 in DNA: TGTGCCAGCAGAAAGACAGGGGTCACCGGGGAGCTGTTTTTT.

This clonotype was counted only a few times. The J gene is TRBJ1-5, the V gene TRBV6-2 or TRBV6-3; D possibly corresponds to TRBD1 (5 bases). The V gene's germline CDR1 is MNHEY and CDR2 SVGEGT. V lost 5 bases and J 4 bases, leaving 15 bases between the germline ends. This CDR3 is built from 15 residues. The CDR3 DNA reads TGTGCCAGCAGTACCGAGACAGATCCGAATCAGCCCCAGCATTTT. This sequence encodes CASSTETDPNQPQHF.

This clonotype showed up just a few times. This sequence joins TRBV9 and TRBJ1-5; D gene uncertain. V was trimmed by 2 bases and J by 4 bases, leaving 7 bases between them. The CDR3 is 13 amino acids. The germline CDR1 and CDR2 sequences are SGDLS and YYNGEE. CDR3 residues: CASSVDGNQPQHF. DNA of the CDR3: TGTGCCAGCAGCGTGGATGGGAATCAGCCCCAGCATTTT.

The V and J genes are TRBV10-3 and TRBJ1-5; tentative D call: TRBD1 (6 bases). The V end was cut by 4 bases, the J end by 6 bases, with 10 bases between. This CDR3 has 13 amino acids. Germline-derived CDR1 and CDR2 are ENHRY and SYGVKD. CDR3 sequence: CAISGGPPQPQHF. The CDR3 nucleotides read TGTGCCATCAGTGGGGGGCCCCCTCAGCCCCAGCATTTT.

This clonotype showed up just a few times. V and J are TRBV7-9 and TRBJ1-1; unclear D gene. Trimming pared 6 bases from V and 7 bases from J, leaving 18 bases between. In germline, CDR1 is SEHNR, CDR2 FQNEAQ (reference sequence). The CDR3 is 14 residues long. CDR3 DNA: TGTGCCAGCAGGGGTGGCCTCGCCGGGGATGAAGCTTTCTTT. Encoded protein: CASRGGLAGDEAFF.

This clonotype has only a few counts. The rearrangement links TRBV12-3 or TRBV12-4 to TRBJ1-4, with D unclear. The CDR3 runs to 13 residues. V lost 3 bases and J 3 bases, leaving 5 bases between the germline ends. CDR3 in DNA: TGTGCCAGCAGTTTTTCTGCTAATGAAAAACTGTTTTTT. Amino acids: CASSFSANEKLFF.

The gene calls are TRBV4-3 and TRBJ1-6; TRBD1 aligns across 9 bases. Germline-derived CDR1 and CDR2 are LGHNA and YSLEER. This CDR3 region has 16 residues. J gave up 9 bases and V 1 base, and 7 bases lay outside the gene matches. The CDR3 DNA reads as TGCGCCAGCAGCCAAGTTGGAACAGGGGGCAGTTCACCCCTCCACTTT. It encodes CASSQVGTGGSSPLHF.

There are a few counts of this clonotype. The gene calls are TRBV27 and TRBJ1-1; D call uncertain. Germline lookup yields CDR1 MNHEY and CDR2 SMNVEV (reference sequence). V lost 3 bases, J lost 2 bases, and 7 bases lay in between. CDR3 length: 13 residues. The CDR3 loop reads CASSFGPNTEAFF. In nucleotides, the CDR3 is TGTGCCAGCAGTTTTGGCCCCAACACTGAAGCTTTCTTT.

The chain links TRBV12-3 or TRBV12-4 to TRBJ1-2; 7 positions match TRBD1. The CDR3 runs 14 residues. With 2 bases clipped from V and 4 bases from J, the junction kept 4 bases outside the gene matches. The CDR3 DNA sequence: TGTGCCAGCAGTTTAACAGGGGCTACCTATGGCTACACCTTC. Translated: CASSLTGATYGYTF.

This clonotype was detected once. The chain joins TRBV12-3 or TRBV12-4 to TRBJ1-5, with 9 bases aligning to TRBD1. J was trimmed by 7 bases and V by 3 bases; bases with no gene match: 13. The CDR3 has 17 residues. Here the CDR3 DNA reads TGTGCCAGCAGTTTTGACGGGCTGACAGGGGGGCGGCAGCCCCAGCATTTT. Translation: CASSFDGLTGGRQPQHF.

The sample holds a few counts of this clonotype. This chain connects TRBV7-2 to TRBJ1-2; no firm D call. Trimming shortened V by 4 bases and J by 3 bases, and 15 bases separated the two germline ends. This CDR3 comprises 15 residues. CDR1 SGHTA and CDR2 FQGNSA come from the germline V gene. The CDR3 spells CASSSQVRGDYGYTF. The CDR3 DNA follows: TGTGCCAGCAGCTCCCAGGTTCGTGGGGACTATGGCTACACCTTC.

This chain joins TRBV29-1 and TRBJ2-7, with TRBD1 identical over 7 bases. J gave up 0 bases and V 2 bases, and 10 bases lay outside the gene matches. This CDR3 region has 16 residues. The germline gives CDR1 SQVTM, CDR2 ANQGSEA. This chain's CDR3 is CSVENQQGQTSYEQYF. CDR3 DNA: TGCAGCGTTGAAAATCAACAGGGGCAAACCTCCTACGAGCAGTACTTC.

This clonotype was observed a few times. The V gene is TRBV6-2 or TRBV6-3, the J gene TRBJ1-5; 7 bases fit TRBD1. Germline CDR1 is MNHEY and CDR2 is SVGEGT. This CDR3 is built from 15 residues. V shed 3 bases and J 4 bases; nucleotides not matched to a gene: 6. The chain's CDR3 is CASSYLRQGNQPQHF. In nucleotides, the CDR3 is TGTGCCAGCAGTTATCTTCGACAGGGAAATCAGCCCCAGCATTTT.

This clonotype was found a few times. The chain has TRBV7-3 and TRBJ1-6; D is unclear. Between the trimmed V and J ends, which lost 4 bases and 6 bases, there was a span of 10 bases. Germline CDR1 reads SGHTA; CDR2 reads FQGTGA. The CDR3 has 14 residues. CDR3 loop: CASSSDGINSPLHF. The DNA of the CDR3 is TGTGCCAGCAGCTCGGACGGGATTAATTCACCCCTCCACTTT.

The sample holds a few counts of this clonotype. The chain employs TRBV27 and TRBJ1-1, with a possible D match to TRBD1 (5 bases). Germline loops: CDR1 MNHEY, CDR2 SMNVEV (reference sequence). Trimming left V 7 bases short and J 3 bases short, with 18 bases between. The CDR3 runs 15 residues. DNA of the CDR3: TGTGCCAGCACCCGCTCGGGGCGGTGGGACACTGAAGCTTTCTTT. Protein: CASTRSGRWDTEAFF.